Below, 11 T cell receptor beta chains from the same sample are listed, as sequenced in a study of naive and memory T cell subsets. The beta constant-region primer was an equimolar mix of two oligonucleotides covering TRBC1 and TRBC2. Each CDR3 protein gets one entry after TCRdb re-called the UMI-ligation and nested PCR reads with MiXCR. The sample comprises tens of thousands of distinct CDR3 sequences, around 13% of which are singletons, and 0.9% to 0.95% rests with the top ten. Sequenced: central memory CD4+ T cells from blood. The source of these receptors is a human donor in good health.

In this sample, this clonotype turned up a few times. This sequence joins TRBV7-2 and TRBJ2-7; 7 bases match TRBD2. Germline CDR1 and CDR2: SGHTA and FQGNSA. V lost 3 bases to trimming and J lost 2 bases; unmatched junction nucleotides: 7. This CDR3 region has 15 residues. The CDR3 nucleotides are TGTGCCAGCAGCTTTTCAAGAGCGGGGCCCTACGAGCAGTACTTC. Its translation: CASSFSRAGPYEQYF.

In this sample, this clonotype turned up a few times. The J gene is TRBJ2-4, the V gene TRBV20-1, with a tentative D call TRBD2 (6 bases). Trimming took off 0 bases at V and 4 bases at J, with 16 bases between the two ends. From germline, CDR1 is DFQATT and CDR2 SNEGSKA (reference sequence). The CDR3 has 16 amino acids. The CDR3 loop is CSAREMRGGTKNIQYF. CDR3 DNA: TGCAGTGCTAGAGAGATGAGGGGCGGGACGAAAAACATTCAGTACTTC.

About this clonotype itself: Germline is not matched at one junction end, which may reflect a read error. The V gene is TRBV5-1, the J gene TRBJ2-1, with TRBD1 matching over 8 bases. This CDR3 is built from 14 residues. CDR1 is SGHRS, CDR2 YFSETQ, per germline. The CDR3 DNA is TGCGCCAGCAGCTTGGACAGGGGGGAAAGGGGGCAGTCCTTC. Translation: CASSLDRGERGQSF. The variable domain in full, with the rest retrieved from reference TRBV5-1 and TRBJ2-1, is KAGVTQTPRYLIKTRGQQVTLSCSPISGHRSVSWYQQTPGQGLQFLFEYFSETQRNKGNFPGRFSGRQFSNSRSEMNVSTLELGDSALYLCASSLDRGERGQSFGPGTRLTVL.

This clonotype was observed a few times. The V gene is TRBV12-3 or TRBV12-4, the J gene TRBJ2-3; TRBD2 matches 8 bases. V trimming: 4 bases; J trimming: 6 bases; junction bases outside the gene matches: 9. CDR3 length: 15 residues. CDR3 sequence reads: CASSSPGRGGDTQYF. As DNA, the CDR3 is TGTGCCAGCAGTTCTCCCGGGAGGGGGGGGGATACGCAGTATTTT.

At least ten counts were recorded for this clonotype. This chain uses TRBV20-1 with TRBJ1-1; D remains ambiguous. There are 11 residues in the CDR3. Germline V gene sequence: CDR1 DFQATT, CDR2 SNEGSKA (reference sequence). V lost 2 bases and J 11 bases, leaving 12 bases between the germline ends. The CDR3 sequence is CSARRPLGAFF. The DNA for the CDR3 is TGCAGTGCTAGAAGGCCCCTAGGGGCTTTCTTT.

The CDR3 sequence is CASSGYRGAAGNTIYF. The CDR3 DNA sequence: TGTGCCAGCAGCGGATACCGAGGGGCAGCTGGAAACACCATATATTTT. The rearrangement joins TRBV11-2 to TRBJ1-3, with a weak D call TRBD1 (5 bases). Trimming left V 5 bases short and J 2 bases short, with 16 bases between. CDR1 is SGHAT and CDR2 is FQNNGV in the germline V gene. This CDR3 contains 16 residues.

This clonotype was seen only a few times. The chain combines TRBV4-2 with TRBJ2-1, with unresolved D. CDR1 is LGHNA and CDR2 is YNFKEQ in the germline V gene. The CDR3 has 14 amino acids. Trimming left V 0 bases short and J 5 bases short, with 8 bases between. CDR3 bases: TGTGCCAGCAGCCAAGATCCTTGGGACAATGAGCAGTTCTTC. Translated: CASSQDPWDNEQFF.

This clonotype was counted only a few times. The chain combines TRBV6-1 with TRBJ1-1, with unresolved D. The ends were cut back, 6 bases at V and 7 bases at J, with 15 bases in the middle. CDR3 length equals 13 residues. Germline V gene data show CDR1 as MNHNS and CDR2 as SASEGT. The CDR3 here is CASRSVVYSEAFF. CDR3 nucleotides: TGTGCCAGCAGGTCGGTCGTTTATAGTGAAGCTTTCTTT.

This clonotype was counted many times. This chain uses TRBV10-3 with TRBJ2-3; TRBD2 matches 7 bases. The CDR3 runs 15 residues. Trimming at V came to 7 bases and at J to 0 bases, leaving 7 bases not matched to a gene. CDR1 is ENHRY, CDR2 SYGVKD, per germline. DNA for the CDR3: TGTGCCATCAAGAAGACTAGCACAAGCACAGATACGCAGTATTTT. Its translation: CAIKKTSTSTDTQYF.

In this sample, this clonotype turned up a few times. The chain's CDR3 is CASTLGPGETQYF. CDR3 in DNA: TGTGCCAGCACCCTTGGGCCCGGAGAGACCCAGTACTTC. This chain joins TRBV12-3 or TRBV12-4 and TRBJ2-5; D remains ambiguous. V lost 7 bases and J lost 4, with 13 bases in between. CDR3 length equals 13 residues.

The V and J genes are TRBV28 and TRBJ2-5; perhaps TRBD2 as D (5 bases). Per germline, CDR1 MDHEN and CDR2 SYDVKM. V was trimmed by 2 bases and J by 6 bases, leaving 10 bases between them. This CDR3 comprises 13 residues. CDR3 DNA sequence: TGTGCCAGCAGTTTAGAGGGAATGAAGACCCAGTACTTC. Translation gives CASSLEGMKTQYF.